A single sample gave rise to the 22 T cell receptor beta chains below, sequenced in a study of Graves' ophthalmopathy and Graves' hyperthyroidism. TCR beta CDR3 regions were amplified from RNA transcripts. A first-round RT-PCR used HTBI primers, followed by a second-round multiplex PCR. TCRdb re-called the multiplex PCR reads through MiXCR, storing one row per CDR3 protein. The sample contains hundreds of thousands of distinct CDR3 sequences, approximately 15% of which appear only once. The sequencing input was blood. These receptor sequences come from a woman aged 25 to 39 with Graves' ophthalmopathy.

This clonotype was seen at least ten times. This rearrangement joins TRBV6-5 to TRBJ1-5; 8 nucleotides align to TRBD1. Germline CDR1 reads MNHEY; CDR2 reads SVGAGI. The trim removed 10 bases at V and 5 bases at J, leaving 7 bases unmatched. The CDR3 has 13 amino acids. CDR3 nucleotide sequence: TGTGCCAACCCGGGACAGGATCATCAGCCCCAGCATTTT. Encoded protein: CANPGQDHQPQHF.

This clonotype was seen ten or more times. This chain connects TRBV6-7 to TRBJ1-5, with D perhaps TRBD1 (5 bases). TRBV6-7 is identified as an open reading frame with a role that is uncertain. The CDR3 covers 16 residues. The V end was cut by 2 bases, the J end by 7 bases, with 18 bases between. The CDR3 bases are TGTGCCAGCAGTTACGGAATTTGGGGGGAAAAGCAGCCCCAGCATTTT. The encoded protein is CASSYGIWGEKQPQHF.

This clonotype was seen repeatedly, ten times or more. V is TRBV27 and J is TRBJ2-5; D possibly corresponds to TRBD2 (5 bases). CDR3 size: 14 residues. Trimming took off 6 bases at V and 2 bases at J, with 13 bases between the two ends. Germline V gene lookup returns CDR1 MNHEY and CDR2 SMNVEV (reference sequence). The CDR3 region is CASSPLGGQETQYF. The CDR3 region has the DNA TGTGCCAGCAGCCCTTTAGGAGGTCAAGAGACCCAGTACTTC.

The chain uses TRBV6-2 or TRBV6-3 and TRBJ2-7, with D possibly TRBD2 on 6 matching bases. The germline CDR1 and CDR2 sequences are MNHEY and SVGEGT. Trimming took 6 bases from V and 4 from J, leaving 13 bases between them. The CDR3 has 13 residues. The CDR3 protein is CASRTGGEYEQYF. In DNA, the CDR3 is TGTGCCAGCAGAACCGGCGGGGAGTACGAGCAGTACTTC.

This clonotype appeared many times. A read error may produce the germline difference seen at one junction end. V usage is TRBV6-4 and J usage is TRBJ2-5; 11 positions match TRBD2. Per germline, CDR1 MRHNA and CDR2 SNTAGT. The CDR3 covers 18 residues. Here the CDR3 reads CASSHSYIAGGPTETQYF. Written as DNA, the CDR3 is TGTGCCAGCAGTCACTCGTATATAGCGGGGGGGCCTACTGAGACCCAGTACTTC.

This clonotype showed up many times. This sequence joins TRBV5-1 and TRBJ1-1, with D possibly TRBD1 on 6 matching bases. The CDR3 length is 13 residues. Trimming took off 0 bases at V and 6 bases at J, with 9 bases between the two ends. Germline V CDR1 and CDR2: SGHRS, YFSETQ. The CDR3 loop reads CASSLDRVSEAFF. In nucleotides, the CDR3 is TGCGCCAGCAGCTTGGACAGGGTTTCTGAAGCTTTCTTT.

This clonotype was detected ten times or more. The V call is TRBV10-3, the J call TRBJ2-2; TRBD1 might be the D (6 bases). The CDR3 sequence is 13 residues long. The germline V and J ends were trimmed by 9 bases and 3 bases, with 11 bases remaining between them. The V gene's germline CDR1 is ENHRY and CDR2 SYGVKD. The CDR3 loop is CAITGNHTGELFF. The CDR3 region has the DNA TGTGCCATTACAGGGAATCACACCGGGGAGCTGTTTTTT.

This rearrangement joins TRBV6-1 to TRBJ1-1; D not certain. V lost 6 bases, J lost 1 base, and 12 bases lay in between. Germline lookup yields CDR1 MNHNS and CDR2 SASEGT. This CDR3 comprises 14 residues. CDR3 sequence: CASRPGPWNTEAFF. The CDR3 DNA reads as TGTGCCAGCAGACCTGGACCCTGGAACACTGAAGCTTTCTTT.

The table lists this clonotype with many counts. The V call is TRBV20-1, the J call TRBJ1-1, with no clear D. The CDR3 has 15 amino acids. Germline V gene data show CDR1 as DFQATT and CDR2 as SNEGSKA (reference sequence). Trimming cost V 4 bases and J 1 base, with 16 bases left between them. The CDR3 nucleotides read TGCAGTGCTACCCCGGTGGGGATAACGAACACTGAAGCTTTCTTT. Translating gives CSATPVGITNTEAFF.

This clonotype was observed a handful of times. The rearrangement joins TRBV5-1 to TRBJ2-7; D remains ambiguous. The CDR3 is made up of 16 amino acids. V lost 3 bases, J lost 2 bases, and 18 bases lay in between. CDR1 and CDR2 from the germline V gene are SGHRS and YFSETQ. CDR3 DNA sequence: TGCGCCAGCAGCTCGCTTTTCATGGGATCCCCCTACGAGCAGTACTTC. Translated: CASSSLFMGSPYEQYF. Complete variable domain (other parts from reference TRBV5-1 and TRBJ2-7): KAGVTQTPRYLIKTRGQQVTLSCSPISGHRSVSWYQQTPGQGLQFLFEYFSETQRNKGNFPGRFSGRQFSNSRSEMNVSTLELGDSALYLCASSSLFMGSPYEQYFGPGTRLTVT.

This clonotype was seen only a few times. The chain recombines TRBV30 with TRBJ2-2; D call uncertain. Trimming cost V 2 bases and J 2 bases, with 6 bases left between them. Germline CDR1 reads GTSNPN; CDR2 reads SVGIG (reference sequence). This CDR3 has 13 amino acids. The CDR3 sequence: CAWSPDNTGELFF. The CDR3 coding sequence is TGTGCCTGGAGTCCGGATAACACCGGGGAGCTGTTTTTT.

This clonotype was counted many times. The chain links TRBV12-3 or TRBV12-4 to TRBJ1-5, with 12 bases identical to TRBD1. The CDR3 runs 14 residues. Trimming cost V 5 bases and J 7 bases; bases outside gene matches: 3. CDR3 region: CASSAGTGGQPQHF. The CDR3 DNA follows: TGTGCCAGCAGTGCCGGGACAGGGGGCCAGCCCCAGCATTTT.

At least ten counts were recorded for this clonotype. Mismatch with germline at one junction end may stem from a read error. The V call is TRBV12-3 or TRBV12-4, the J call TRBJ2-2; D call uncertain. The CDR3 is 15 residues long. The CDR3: CAGSSYRSGTGELFF. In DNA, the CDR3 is TGTGCCGGCAGTTCTTATCGATCGGGTACCGGGGAGCTGTTTTTT.

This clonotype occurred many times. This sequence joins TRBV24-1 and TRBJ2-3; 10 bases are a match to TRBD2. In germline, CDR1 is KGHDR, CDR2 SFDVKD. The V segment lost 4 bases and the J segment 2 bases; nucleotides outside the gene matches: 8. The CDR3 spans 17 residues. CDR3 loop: CATSDGGLAAHTDTQYF. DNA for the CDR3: TGTGCCACCAGTGACGGCGGACTAGCGGCCCACACAGATACGCAGTATTTT.

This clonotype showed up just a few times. The CDR3 loop is CASSQDVRNTIQYF. DNA of the CDR3: TGCGCCAGCAGCCAAGACGTCCGGAATACCATTCAGTACTTC. This chain links TRBV4-3 with TRBJ2-4; D unclear. The CDR3 loop spans 14 amino acids. The germline gives CDR1 LGHNA, CDR2 YSLEER. The V end lost 0 bases, the J end lost 9 bases, and 12 bases lay between the germline ends.

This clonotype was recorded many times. The CDR3 here is CASSYKVGPNEQYF. CDR3 sequence (DNA): TGTGCCAGCAGTTACAAGGTGGGCCCAAACGAGCAGTACTTC. J is TRBJ2-7 and V is TRBV27; D is unclear. The V end was cut by 4 bases, the J end by 5 bases, with 15 bases between. The CDR3 runs 14 residues. The germline V gene has CDR1 MNHEY and CDR2 SMNVEV (reference sequence).

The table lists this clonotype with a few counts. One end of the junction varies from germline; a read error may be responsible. The CDR3 DNA follows: TGTGCCAACAGTGGACACTCAGGGGGCGGGCAGTACTTC. It codes for CANSGHSGGGQYF. V usage is TRBV28 and J usage is TRBJ2-7; 8 nucleotides align to TRBD1. This CDR3 is built from 13 residues. CDR1 MDHEN and CDR2 SYDVKM come from the germline V gene.

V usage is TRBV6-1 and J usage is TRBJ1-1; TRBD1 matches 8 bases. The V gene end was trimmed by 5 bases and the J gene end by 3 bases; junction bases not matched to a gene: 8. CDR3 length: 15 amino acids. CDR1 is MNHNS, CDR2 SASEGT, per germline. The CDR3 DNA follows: TGTGCCAGCAGTCTGCAGGGGGCTCGGTACACTGAAGCTTTCTTT. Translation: CASSLQGARYTEAFF.

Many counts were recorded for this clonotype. The CDR3 nucleotides are TGTGCCAGCAGTTTGAGTCTTGGGATACTAGCCAAAAACATTCAGTACTTC. It translates to CASSLSLGILAKNIQYF. The chain uses TRBV12-3 or TRBV12-4 and TRBJ2-4, with D unresolved. Trimming cost V 3 bases and J 0 bases, with 15 bases left between them. CDR3 size: 17 residues.

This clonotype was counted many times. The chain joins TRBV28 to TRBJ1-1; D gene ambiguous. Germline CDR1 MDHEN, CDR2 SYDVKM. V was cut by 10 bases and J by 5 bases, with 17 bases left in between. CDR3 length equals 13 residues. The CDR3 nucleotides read TGTGCCACCGGGCCCCCTTTTAGGACTGAAGCTTTCTTT. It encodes CATGPPFRTEAFF.

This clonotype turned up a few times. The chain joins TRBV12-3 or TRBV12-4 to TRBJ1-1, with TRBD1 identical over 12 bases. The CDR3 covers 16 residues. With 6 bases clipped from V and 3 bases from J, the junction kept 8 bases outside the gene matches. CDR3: CASSPRDRGPDTEAFF. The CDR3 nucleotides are TGTGCCAGCAGCCCCCGGGACAGGGGGCCCGACACTGAAGCTTTCTTT.

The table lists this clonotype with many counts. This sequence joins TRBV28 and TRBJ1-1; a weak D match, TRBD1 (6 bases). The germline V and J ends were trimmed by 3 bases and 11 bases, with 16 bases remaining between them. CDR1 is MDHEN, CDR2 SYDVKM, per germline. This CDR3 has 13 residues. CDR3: CASSLAGHGSAFF. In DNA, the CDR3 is TGTGCCAGCAGTTTGGCGGGACACGGGTCTGCTTTCTTT.